The 12 T cell receptor beta chains presented below share a single source sample, sequenced in a study of blood T cell repertoires in COVID-19. Measured with immunoSEQ multiplex PCR; TCRdb has only the in-frame clones, and not every one. This table has a few hundred thousand clones, around 86% appearing once. The source material was peripheral blood. These receptors were collected from a man aged 80 or over with acute or convalescent COVID-19.

The DNA of the CDR3 is TGTGCCAGCAGCCTGGTACGGGGAGAGCAGTACTTC. Amino acid sequence: CASSLVRGEQYF. The chain uses TRBV7-9 and TRBJ2-7; tentative D call: TRBD2 (5 bases). Germline V gene data show CDR1 as SEHNR and CDR2 as FQNEAQ (reference sequence). Trimming cost V 5 bases and J 7 bases, with 12 bases left between them. This CDR3 is built from 12 residues.

This clone was counted between two and nine times. The rearrangement joins TRBV27 to TRBJ1-3; D is unresolved. This CDR3 has 13 residues. V was trimmed by 2 bases and J by 3 bases, leaving 5 bases between them. Germline V gives CDR1 MNHEY, CDR2 SMNVEV (reference sequence). The CDR3 spells CASSLQRGNTIYF. In nucleotides, the CDR3 is TGTGCCAGCAGTTTACAGCGTGGAAACACCATATATTTT.

The V call is TRBV7-2, the J call TRBJ1-2, with D possibly TRBD1 on 6 matching bases. CDR3 length equals 14 residues. V lost 1 base to trimming and J lost 8 bases, with 14 bases between them. Per germline, CDR1 SGHTA and CDR2 FQGNSA. Here the CDR3 DNA reads TGTGCCAGCAGCTTAGACAGGGCCACTAGGGGCTACACCTTC. Translated, it gives CASSLDRATRGYTF.

This clone has a handful of counts. The chain combines TRBV27 with TRBJ2-7; D remains unclear. Trimming shortened V by 8 bases and J by 4 bases, and 12 bases separated the two germline ends. Germline V gene lookup returns CDR1 MNHEY and CDR2 SMNVEV (reference sequence). The CDR3 contains 12 residues. DNA for the CDR3: TGTGCCAGCTCAATAACCGGGTACGAGCAGTACTTC. Translating it yields CASSITGYEQYF.

This sequence joins TRBV28 and TRBJ2-7; no reliable D call. The CDR3 runs to 13 residues. Looked up from germline, CDR1 is MDHEN and CDR2 is SYDVKM. With 6 bases removed from V and 0 bases from J, the gap between germline ends came to 9 bases. The CDR3 here is CASSPVNSYEQYF. The CDR3 bases are TGTGCCAGCAGCCCCGTTAACTCCTACGAGCAGTACTTC.

The chain is built from TRBV10-3 and TRBJ1-3; 12 positions match TRBD1. Germline V CDR1 and CDR2: ENHRY, SYGVKD. CDR3 length equals 13 residues. Trimming removed 10 bases from V and 8 bases from J; junction bases left unmatched: 6. Here the CDR3 DNA reads TGTGCCACCTCCGGGACAGGGGGCCACACCATATATTTT. It encodes CATSGTGGHTIYF.

The rearrangement joins TRBV5-1 to TRBJ1-1, with 8 bases fitting TRBD1. The CDR3 has 16 residues. CDR1 and CDR2 from the germline V gene are SGHRS and YFSETQ. V was pared by 3 bases and J by 1 base, with 8 bases of the junction left unmatched. In DNA, the CDR3 is TGCGCCAGCAGCTGGGGACAGGTAATTAGGAACACTGAAGCTTTCTTT. As protein: CASSWGQVIRNTEAFF.

The chain uses TRBV6-2 or TRBV6-3 and TRBJ2-2; 15 nucleotides line up with TRBD2. The germline V gene has CDR1 MNHEY and CDR2 SVGEGT. This CDR3 is built from 17 residues. Trimming cost V 4 bases and J 4 bases; bases outside gene matches: 4. The CDR3 reads CASSFRTSGGATGELFF. The CDR3 DNA is TGTGCCAGCAGTTTTAGGACTAGCGGGGGGGCCACCGGGGAGCTGTTTTTT.

The chain has TRBV6-5 and TRBJ1-3; perhaps TRBD1 as D (5 bases). This CDR3 comprises 15 residues. Germline V CDR1 and CDR2: MNHEY, SVGAGI. The V end was cut by 6 bases, the J end by 3 bases, with 15 bases between. The CDR3 DNA is TGTGCCAGCAGCCAGGGCGCGGGAGGTGGAAACACCATATATTTT. Its translation: CASSQGAGGGNTIYF.

The chain couples TRBV5-1 to TRBJ2-1; D may be TRBD1 (5 bases). The length of the CDR3 is 14 residues. V was trimmed by 4 bases and J by 7 bases, leaving 15 bases between them. Germline CDR1 and CDR2: SGHRS and YFSETQ. The CDR3 loop reads CASSGWGVGNEQFF. DNA for the CDR3: TGCGCCAGCAGCGGGTGGGGCGTAGGAAATGAGCAGTTCTTC.

The CDR3 nucleotides read TGCGCCAGCAGCCAAGGACAGTCAGGTGGCTACACCTTC. It specifies CASSQGQSGGYTF. This chain links TRBV4-3 with TRBJ1-2; D is possibly TRBD1 (5 bases). Germline values: CDR1 LGHNA, CDR2 YSLEER. There are 13 residues in the CDR3. The germline V and J ends were trimmed by 1 base and 7 bases, with 10 bases remaining between them.

The CDR3 loop is CASSQELDRRRMNTEAFF. CDR3 nucleotides: TGTGCCAGCAGCCAGGAACTCGACAGGCGTCGGATGAACACTGAAGCTTTCTTT. J is TRBJ1-1 and V is TRBV3-1 (or the pseudogene TRBV3-2); a possible D gene is TRBD1 (6 bases). This CDR3 has 18 residues. V was shortened by 3 bases and J by 0 bases, with 20 bases between the two germline ends. Germline lookup yields CDR1 LGHDT and CDR2 YNNKEL (reference sequence).